Listed below are T cell receptor beta chains from one sample, sequenced in a study of control samples from healthy donors and cancer patients. The method was immunoSEQ multiplex PCR; TCRdb's version includes in-frame clones alone and lacks a portion of them. The sample lists roughly 83,000 clones; approximately 78% were seen once. The specimen sequenced was blood. The receptors here all came from a woman in her fifties or sixties in good health. Both conserved end residues are part of each CDR3. The order of the fields is D gene, J gene, V gene, clone size, CDR3 DNA, CDR3 protein. The D gene is left open where the match is weak. Rows give clone size only sometimes, using once, few, many, or a class for an expanded clone.

>NA|TRBJ1-5|TRBV28|NA
TGTGCCAGCAGTTTATCCGGGACTTGGGCCCAGCATTTT
CASSLSGTWAQHF
>NA|TRBJ2-2|TRBV10-2|NA
TGCGCCAGCATGGGCGTGAGTCGAGTGCGCACCGGGGAGCTGTTTTTT
CASMGVSRVRTGELFF
>NA|TRBJ2-5|TRBV7-2|once
TGTGCCAGCAGCTTAGTGCTGGGGGAGGCAACCCAGTACTTC
CASSLVLGEATQYF
>TRBD1|TRBJ2-2|TRBV3-1/TRBV3-2|NA
TGTGCCAGCAGCCGGGGGACAGGGGACGTCGGGGAGCTGTTTTTT
CASSRGTGDVGELFF
>NA|TRBJ2-1|TRBV4-1|NA
TGCGCCAGCAGCCATCTCCCCCTCTACAATGAGCAGTTCTTC
CASSHLPLYNEQFF
>NA|TRBJ2-5|TRBV3-1/TRBV3-2|NA
TGTGCCAGCAGCCGGGACAACCAAGAGACCCAGTACTTC
CASSRDNQETQYF
>NA|TRBJ2-1|TRBV6-6|NA
TGTGCCAGCAGTTACGCCGGACATTACAATGAGCAGTTCTTC
CASSYAGHYNEQFF
>NA|TRBJ2-1|TRBV6-2/TRBV6-3|NA
TGTGCCAGCAACCCGGGACAACCAAGAAATGAGCAGTTCTTC
CASNPGQPRNEQFF
>NA|TRBJ1-5|TRBV28|NA
TGTGCCAGCAGTCTGCCCGGGACGGCTAATCAGCCCCAGCATTTT
CASSLPGTANQPQHF
>NA|TRBJ1-1|TRBV28|NA
TGTGCCAGCAGTTTACTGTATGAAGCTTTCTTT
CASSLLYEAFF
>TRBD1|TRBJ1-5|TRBV19|NA
TGTGCCAGTAGGGGGACAGGGATGAGCAATCAGCCCCAGCATTTT
CASRGTGMSNQPQHF
>NA|TRBJ2-1|TRBV24-1|NA
TGTGCCACCAGCTCCTCAGGGTACAGTCTGTTCTTC
CATSSSGYSLFF
>TRBD2|TRBJ2-1|TRBV29-1|once
TGCAGCGTTGAAGGCGGGAGGGCCTTATCGGAGCAGTTCTTC
CSVEGGRALSEQFF
>TRBD1|TRBJ2-3|TRBV7-9|NA
TGTGCCAGCAGCTTATGGGGGACAGCCACAGATACGCAGTATTTT
CASSLWGTATDTQYF
>TRBD2|TRBJ2-1|TRBV7-9|NA
TGTGCCAGCAGCTTCGCTAGCGGGATCTACAATGAGCAGTTCTTC
CASSFASGIYNEQFF
>TRBD1|TRBJ1-1|TRBV2|few
TGTGCCAGCAGGGGACAGGGTGACACTGAAGCTTTCTTT
CASRGQGDTEAFF
>NA|TRBJ2-1|TRBV19|once
TGTGCCAGTAGTATAAACAGGATCAATGAGCAGTTCTTC
CASSINRINEQFF
>NA|TRBJ1-2|TRBV4-1|NA
TGCGCCAGCAGCCAGTACGCCCCACATGGCTACACCTTC
CASSQYAPHGYTF